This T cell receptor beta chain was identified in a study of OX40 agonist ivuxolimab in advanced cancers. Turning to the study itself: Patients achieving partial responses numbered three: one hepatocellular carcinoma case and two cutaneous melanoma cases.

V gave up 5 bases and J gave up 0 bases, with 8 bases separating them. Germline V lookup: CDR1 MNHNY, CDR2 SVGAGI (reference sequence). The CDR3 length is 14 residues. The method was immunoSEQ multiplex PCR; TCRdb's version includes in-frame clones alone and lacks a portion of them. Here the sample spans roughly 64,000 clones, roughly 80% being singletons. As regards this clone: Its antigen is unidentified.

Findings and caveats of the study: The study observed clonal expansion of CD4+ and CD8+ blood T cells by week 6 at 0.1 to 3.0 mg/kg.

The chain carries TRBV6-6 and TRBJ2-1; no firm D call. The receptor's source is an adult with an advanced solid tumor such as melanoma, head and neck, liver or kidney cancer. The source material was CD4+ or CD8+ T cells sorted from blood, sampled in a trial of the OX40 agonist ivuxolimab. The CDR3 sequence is CASSLDFSYNEQFF. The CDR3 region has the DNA TGTGCCAGCAGTCTCGACTTCTCCTACAATGAGCAGTTCTTC.